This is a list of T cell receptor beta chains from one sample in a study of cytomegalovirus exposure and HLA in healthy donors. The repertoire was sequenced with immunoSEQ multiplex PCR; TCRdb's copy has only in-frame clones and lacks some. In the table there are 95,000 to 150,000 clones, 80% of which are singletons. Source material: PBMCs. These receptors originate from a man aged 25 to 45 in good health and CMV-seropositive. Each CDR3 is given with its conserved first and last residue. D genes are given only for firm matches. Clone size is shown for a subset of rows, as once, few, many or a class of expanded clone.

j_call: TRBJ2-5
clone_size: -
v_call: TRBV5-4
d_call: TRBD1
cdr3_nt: TGTGCCAGCAGCTTGGACAGGGGGGAGACCCAGTACTTC
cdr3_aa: CASSLDRGETQYF

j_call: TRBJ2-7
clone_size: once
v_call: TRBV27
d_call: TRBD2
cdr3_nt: TGTGCCAGCCGATGGACTAGCGGGACCTACGAGCAGTACTTC
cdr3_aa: CASRWTSGTYEQYF

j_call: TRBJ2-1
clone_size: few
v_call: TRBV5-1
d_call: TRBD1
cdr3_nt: TGCGCCAGCAGCTTGGGGGACAGGGGTTTTGACTGGAAGAATGAGCAGTTCTTC
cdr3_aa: CASSLGDRGFDWKNEQFF

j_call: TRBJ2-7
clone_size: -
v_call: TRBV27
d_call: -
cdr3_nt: TGTGCCAGCAGTTTCGGGACAACCTACGAGCAGTACTTC
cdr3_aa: CASSFGTTYEQYF

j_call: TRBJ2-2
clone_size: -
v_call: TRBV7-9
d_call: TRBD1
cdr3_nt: TGTGCCAGCAGCTTAGCGGGGACAGGGAACACCGGGGAGCTGTTTTTT
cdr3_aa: CASSLAGTGNTGELFF

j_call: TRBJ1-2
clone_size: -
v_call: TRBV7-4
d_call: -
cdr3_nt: TGTGCCAGCAGCTCGGTGAAGGAGCCCCCCTATGGCTACACCTTC
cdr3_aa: CASSSVKEPPYGYTF

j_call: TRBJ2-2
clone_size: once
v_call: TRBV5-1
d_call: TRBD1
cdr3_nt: TGCGCCAGCAGCCCACGGACAGGGTCGAACACCGGGGAGCTGTTTTTT
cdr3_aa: CASSPRTGSNTGELFF

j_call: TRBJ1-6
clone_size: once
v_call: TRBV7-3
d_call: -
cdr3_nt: TGTGCCAGCAGCGACGGACAGCCTTCACCCCTCCACTTT
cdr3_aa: CASSDGQPSPLHF

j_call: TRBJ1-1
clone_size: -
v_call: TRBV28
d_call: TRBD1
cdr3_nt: TGTGCCAGCGGACAGGGGATGAACACTGAAGCTTTCTTT
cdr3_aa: CASGQGMNTEAFF

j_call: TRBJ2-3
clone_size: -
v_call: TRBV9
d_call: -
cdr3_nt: TGTGCCAGCAATAAGGGAGCGGGTACCACAGATACGCAGTATTTT
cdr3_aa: CASNKGAGTTDTQYF

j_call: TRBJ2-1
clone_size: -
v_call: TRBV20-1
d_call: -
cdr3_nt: TGCAGTGTCAACAATGAGCAGTTCTTC
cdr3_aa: CSVNNEQFF

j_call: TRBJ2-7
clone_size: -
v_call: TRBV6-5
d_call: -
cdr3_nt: TGTGCCAGCAGACCCTCGCCAGGGCTCTCCTACGAGCAGTACTTC
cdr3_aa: CASRPSPGLSYEQYF

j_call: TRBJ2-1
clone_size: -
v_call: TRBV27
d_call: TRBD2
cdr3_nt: TGTGCCAGCAGTTCCCAAACCGGGACTAGGGGTTTGGATGAGCAGTTCTTC
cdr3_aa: CASSSQTGTRGLDEQFF

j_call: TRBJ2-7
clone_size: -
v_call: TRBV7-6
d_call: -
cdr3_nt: TGTGCCAGCAGCTCACAGGGTACCGAGCAGTACTTC
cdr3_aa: CASSSQGTEQYF

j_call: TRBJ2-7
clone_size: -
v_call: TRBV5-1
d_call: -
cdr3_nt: TGCGCCAGCAGCTTGGGGGGGGTAGCCTACGAGCAGTACTTC
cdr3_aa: CASSLGGVAYEQYF

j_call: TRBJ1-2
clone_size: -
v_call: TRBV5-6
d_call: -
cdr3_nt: TGTGCCAGCAGCTTGGACAGGCATGGCTACACCTTC
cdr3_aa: CASSLDRHGYTF

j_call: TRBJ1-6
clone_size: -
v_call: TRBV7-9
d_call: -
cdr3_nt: TGTGCCAGCAGCCCAGGGTGGAATTCACCCCTCCACTTT
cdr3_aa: CASSPGWNSPLHF

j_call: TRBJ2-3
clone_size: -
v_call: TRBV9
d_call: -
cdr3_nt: TGTGCCAGCAGCGTCCGGACTAACCAACGCACAGATACGCAGTATTTT
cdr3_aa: CASSVRTNQRTDTQYF

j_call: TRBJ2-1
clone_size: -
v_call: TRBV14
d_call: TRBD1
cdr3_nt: TGTGCCAGCAGCCCAATGGTCGTCGGGACAGGGGGCATAGGTGAGCAGTTCTTC
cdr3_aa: CASSPMVVGTGGIGEQFF

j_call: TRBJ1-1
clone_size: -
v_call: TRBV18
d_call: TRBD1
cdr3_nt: TGTGCCAGCTCACCGGACAGGGGGCTGAACACTGAAGCTTTCTTT
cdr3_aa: CASSPDRGLNTEAFF

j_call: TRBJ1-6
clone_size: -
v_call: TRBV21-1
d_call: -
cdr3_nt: TGTGCCAGCAGCAAGGGGGGGGGCTCCTATAATTCACCCCTCCACTTT
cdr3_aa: CASSKGGGSYNSPLHF

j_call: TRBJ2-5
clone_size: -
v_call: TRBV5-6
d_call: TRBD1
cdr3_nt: TGTGCCAGCAGCGGAAACAGGGGGAGGGAGACCCAGTACTTC
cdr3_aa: CASSGNRGRETQYF

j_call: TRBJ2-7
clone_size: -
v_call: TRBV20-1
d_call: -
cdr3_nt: TGCAGTGCTAGCGGGGTGGACGAGCAGTACTTC
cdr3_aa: CSASGVDEQYF

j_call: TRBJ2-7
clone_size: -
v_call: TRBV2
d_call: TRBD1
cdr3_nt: TGTGCCAGCAGGGGACAGTTAGACGAGCAGTACTTC
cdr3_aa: CASRGQLDEQYF

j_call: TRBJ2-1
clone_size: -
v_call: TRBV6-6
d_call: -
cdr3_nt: TGTGCCAGCAACATGGACACATACAATGAGCAGTTCTTC
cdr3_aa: CASNMDTYNEQFF

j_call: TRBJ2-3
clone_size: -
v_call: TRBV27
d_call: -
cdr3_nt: TGTGCCAGCAGTTTAAGGAGGTCTGGAGGGGGCACAGATACGCAGTATTTT
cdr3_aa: CASSLRRSGGGTDTQYF

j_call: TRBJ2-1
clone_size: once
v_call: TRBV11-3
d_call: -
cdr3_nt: TGTGCCAGCAGCCCACGGGTCTACAATGAGCAGTTCTTC
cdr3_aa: CASSPRVYNEQFF

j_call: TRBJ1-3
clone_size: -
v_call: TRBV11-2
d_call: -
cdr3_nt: TGTGCCAGCAGCCTAAGAAGCCTCTCTGGAAACACCATATATTTT
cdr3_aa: CASSLRSLSGNTIYF

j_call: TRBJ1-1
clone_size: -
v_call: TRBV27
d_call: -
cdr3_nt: TGTGCCAGCAGTTTATCAATAGTGAACACTGAAGCTTTCTTT
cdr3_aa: CASSLSIVNTEAFF

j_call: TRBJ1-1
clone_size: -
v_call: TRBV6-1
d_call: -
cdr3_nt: TGTGCCAGCAGTGAAGTGGGGTGGGAGGCTTTCTTT
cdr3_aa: CASSEVGWEAFF

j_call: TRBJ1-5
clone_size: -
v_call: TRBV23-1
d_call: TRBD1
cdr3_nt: TGCGCCAGCAGGCGACAGGGGCTCCATCAGCCCCAGCATTTT
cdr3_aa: CASRRQGLHQPQHF

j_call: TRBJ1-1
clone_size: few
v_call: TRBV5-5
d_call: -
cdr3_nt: TGTGCCAGCAGCTTTAGAGGGGAGGAGACTGAAGCTTTCTTT
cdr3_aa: CASSFRGEETEAFF

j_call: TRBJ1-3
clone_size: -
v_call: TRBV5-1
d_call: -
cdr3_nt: TGCGCCAGCAGCCCCTCAGGGGGAAACACCATATATTTT
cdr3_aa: CASSPSGGNTIYF